The 11 T cell receptor beta chains reported below all come from one sample, sequenced in a study of control samples from healthy donors and cancer patients. TCRdb's table, derived via immunoSEQ multiplex PCR, lists solely in-frame clones and lacks some. Of roughly 55,000 clones listed, approximately 95% are singletons. Sequencing used blood. These receptors were obtained from a woman aged 18-29 years in good health.

V and J are TRBV18 and TRBJ1-1; 7 nucleotides agree with TRBD1. The germline V gene encodes CDR1 KGHSH and CDR2 LQKENI. Trimming took 8 bases from V and 3 from J; bases not matched to a gene: 6. This CDR3 spans 13 amino acids. This CDR3 reads CASTQGGHTEAFF. CDR3 DNA: TGTGCCAGCACTCAGGGGGGGCACACTGAAGCTTTCTTT.

V and J are TRBV3-1 (or the pseudogene TRBV3-2) and TRBJ1-1; D unclear. The CDR3 is 13 amino acids. V lost 7 bases, J lost 8 bases, and 17 bases lay in between. CDR1 is LGHDT and CDR2 is YNNKEL in the germline V gene (reference sequence). The chain's CDR3 is CASTPGRWREAFF. CDR3 DNA sequence: TGTGCCAGCACCCCTGGGCGGTGGAGGGAAGCTTTCTTT.

The CDR3: CSAPTGGNGYTF. The CDR3 bases are TGCAGCGCCCCGACAGGGGGAAATGGCTACACCTTC. J is TRBJ1-2 and V is TRBV29-1; 9 bases match TRBD1. Germline-derived CDR1 and CDR2 are SQVTM and ANQGSEA. The CDR3 totals 12 residues. The ends lost 7 bases at V and 6 bases at J; junction bases unmatched: 6.

Concerning this clone itself: The same CDR3 also results from other DNA sequences found in this sample. This chain connects TRBV12-3 or TRBV12-4 to TRBJ1-1; no definite D call. This CDR3 spans 13 amino acids. Trimming removed 3 bases at V and 1 base at J, with 6 bases between. CDR3 bases: TGTGCCAGCAGTTTGGGCCCGAACACTGAAGCTTTCTTT. Its translation: CASSLGPNTEAFF.

The V call is TRBV2, the J call TRBJ1-1; 8 nucleotides match TRBD1. Germline V gene data show CDR1 as SNHLY and CDR2 as FYNNEI. V dropped 8 bases and J dropped 4; count of bases not matched to a gene: 9. The CDR3 covers 14 residues. The CDR3 DNA sequence: TGTGCCAGCTTATCCGCGGGGACAGGCACTGAAGCTTTCTTT. As protein: CASLSAGTGTEAFF.

The chain uses TRBV25-1 and TRBJ1-6; weak D call: TRBD1 (6 bases). The length of the CDR3 is 14 residues. The germline gives CDR1 MGHDK, CDR2 SYGVNS. V lost 5 bases and J 8 bases, leaving 13 bases between the germline ends. The CDR3 here is CASSITGFDSPLHF. CDR3 coding DNA: TGTGCCAGCAGTATCACAGGGTTTGATTCACCCCTCCACTTT.

This clone was recorded once. In nucleotides, the CDR3 is TGTGCCAGCAGCCGTCGGGCAGGGACGGTAGGCACTGAAGCTTTCTTT. It specifies CASSRRAGTVGTEAFF. This chain links TRBV3-1 (or the pseudogene TRBV3-2) with TRBJ1-1, with a possible D match to TRBD1 (5 bases). Deletions cut 4 bases from V and 4 bases from J, with 19 bases between. The CDR3 covers 16 residues. CDR1 and CDR2 from the germline V gene are LGHDT and YNNKEL (reference sequence).

The chain uses TRBV5-1 and TRBJ1-2, with 10 bases matching TRBD1. The CDR3 loop spans 16 amino acids. V was pared by 4 bases and J by 2 bases, with 8 bases of the junction left unmatched. CDR1 SGHRS and CDR2 YFSETQ come from the germline V gene. Here the CDR3 DNA reads TGCGCCAGCAGCCCTAACCGGGGACAGGGGAACTATGGCTACACCTTC. Protein: CASSPNRGQGNYGYTF.

The chain couples TRBV3-1 (or the pseudogene TRBV3-2) to TRBJ2-3; 10 positions match TRBD1. The CDR3 is 16 amino acids. The ends lost 4 bases at V and 1 base at J; junction bases unmatched: 5. Germline CDR1 LGHDT, CDR2 YNNKEL (reference sequence). For the CDR3, the DNA is TGTGCCAGCAGCCCGGACAGGGGGTATGGCACAGATACGCAGTATTTT. Protein: CASSPDRGYGTDTQYF.

This clone was observed once. The V gene is TRBV19, the J gene TRBJ2-1; TRBD2 agrees at 8 bases. The CDR3 length is 15 residues. Germline CDR1 is LNHDA and CDR2 is SQIVND (reference sequence). V gave up 5 bases and J gave up 4 bases; unmatched junction bases: 7. The CDR3 sequence: CASSPDIAGYNEQFF. The DNA of the CDR3 is TGTGCCAGTAGTCCCGATATAGCGGGATACAATGAGCAGTTCTTC. The variable domain in full, completed from reference TRBV19 and TRBJ2-1, reads DGGITQSPKYLFRKEGQNVTLSCEQNLNHDAMYWYRQDPGQGLRLIYYSQIVNDFQKGDIAEGYSVSREKKESFPLTVTSAQKNPTAFYLCASSPDIAGYNEQFFGPGTRLTVL.

The chain links TRBV18 to TRBJ2-7; D uncertain. The CDR3 contains 15 residues. V gave up 5 bases and J gave up 6 bases, with 20 bases separating them. CDR1 and CDR2 from the germline V gene are KGHSH and LQKENI. The CDR3 DNA reads TGTGCCAGCTCATACGCCACTTCAGGAGCTACCGAGCAGTACTTC. Translating it yields CASSYATSGATEQYF.